Listed below are T cell receptor beta chains from one sample, sequenced in a study of radiation and T cells in renal cell carcinoma. Assay: immunoSEQ multiplex PCR; the TCRdb copy retains only in-frame clones and omits some. The data hold some 81,000 clones, with about 89% observed a single time. Sequencing used blood, obtained from a patient whose treatment included radiotherapy and nephrectomy. The source is a woman aged 70-85 years with renal cell carcinoma. Both conserved end residues are part of each CDR3. Each record gives: CDR3 DNA, CDR3 protein, J gene, clone size, V gene, D gene. A D gene is named only where the DNA matches it firmly. Only part of the rows carry a size: once, few, many, or a class if the clone is expanded.

TGTGCCAGCAGTCGGACAGGGAGTAATGGCTACACCTTC	CASSRTGSNGYTF	TRBJ1-2	-	TRBV6-5	TRBD1
TGTGCCAGTAGTACCTCCCAGAGCTCCTATAATTCACCCCTCCACTTT	CASSTSQSSYNSPLHF	TRBJ1-6	-	TRBV19	-
TGTGCCAGCAGCTTAGAACGGGGGGGGTACAATGAGCAGTTCTTC	CASSLERGGYNEQFF	TRBJ2-1	-	TRBV11-2	TRBD2
TGTGCCACCAGCAGAGGAGGAAACAGGGGCGGTGCAGATACGCAGTATTTT	CATSRGGNRGGADTQYF	TRBJ2-3	-	TRBV15	TRBD1
TGTGCCAGCAGCATGCGAAACACCGGGGAGCTGTTTTTT	CASSMRNTGELFF	TRBJ2-2	-	TRBV7-3	-
TGTGCCACCAGCCTGAGGGGGACTGGGGCCAACGTCCTGACTTTC	CATSLRGTGANVLTF	TRBJ2-6	few	TRBV15	-
TGTGCCAGTATCCGGAGGTCGGAAGCTTTCTTT	CASIRRSEAFF	TRBJ1-1	-	TRBV19	-
TGTGCCAGCAAGCCAGGGGGCCACGAGCAGTACTTC	CASKPGGHEQYF	TRBJ2-7	-	TRBV6-5	TRBD1
TGTGCCAGCTCACCCGGACAAGGAGACGATGAAAAACTGTTTTTT	CASSPGQGDDEKLFF	TRBJ1-4	-	TRBV18	-
TGTGCCAGCAGCATAGGACTGTACAATGAGCAGTTCTTC	CASSIGLYNEQFF	TRBJ2-1	once	TRBV19	-
TGCGCCAGCAGCCAAACACAGGGGTACACTGAAGCTTTCTTT	CASSQTQGYTEAFF	TRBJ1-1	-	TRBV4-3	TRBD1
TGTGCCAGCAGCTCCGGAGGCAGCTCCTACGAGCAGTACTTC	CASSSGGSSYEQYF	TRBJ2-7	-	TRBV7-6	-
TGTGCCAGCAGTGGGACATGGAGCTCCTACGAGCAGTACTTC	CASSGTWSSYEQYF	TRBJ2-7	-	TRBV6-1	-
TGTGCCAGCAGCTTAAGTTGGGGTGGTCCTTACGAGCAGTACTTC	CASSLSWGGPYEQYF	TRBJ2-7	-	TRBV7-3	-
TGTGCCAGCAGGTGGACAGGGTTCAGCTCTGGGGCCAACGTCCTGACTTTC	CASRWTGFSSGANVLTF	TRBJ2-6	-	TRBV28	TRBD1
TGTGCCAGCAGTGAAGCGGTCACTCGGGCTGACGAGCAGTACTTC	CASSEAVTRADEQYF	TRBJ2-7	-	TRBV2	-
TGCGCCAGCAGCCAAGATGATGTGGGACTAGCGGGGGGAAACAATGAGCAGTTCTTC	CASSQDDVGLAGGNNEQFF	TRBJ2-1	-	TRBV4-1	TRBD2
TGTGCCAGCACCCTTATGCCCCTCTACGAGCAGTACTTC	CASTLMPLYEQYF	TRBJ2-7	-	TRBV21-1	-
TGTGCCAGCAGCTCACAGGGAGGCACTGAAGCTTTCTTT	CASSSQGGTEAFF	TRBJ1-1	-	TRBV13	-
TGTGCCAGCAGTCTCTGGGGGGGAGGGAGCAATCAGCCCCAGCATTTT	CASSLWGGGSNQPQHF	TRBJ1-5	once	TRBV28	-
TGTGCCAGCAGTCCAAACCCGACAGGGGCAGGAAGCAATCAGCCCCAGCATTTT	CASSPNPTGAGSNQPQHF	TRBJ1-5	once	TRBV2	TRBD1
TGTGCCAGCGGGTCCGGGACAGTCTCTGGAAACACCATATATTTT	CASGSGTVSGNTIYF	TRBJ1-3	-	TRBV28	TRBD1
TGTGCCATCAGTGAGTTCCCTAGCTCCTACAATGAGCAGTTCTTC	CAISEFPSSYNEQFF	TRBJ2-1	-	TRBV10-3	-
TGTGCCACCAGCATACAGGGGGCCGGGGAGCTGTTTTTT	CATSIQGAGELFF	TRBJ2-2	-	TRBV15	TRBD1
TGCAGTGCCCCAGATTACGAGCAGTACTTC	CSAPDYEQYF	TRBJ2-7	few	TRBV20-1	-
TGTGCCACCACCCAGTCCCGGGGTTGGGCCAAAAACATTCAGTACTTC	CATTQSRGWAKNIQYF	TRBJ2-4	-	TRBV15	-
TGTGCCTGGTTGTCCGTCCGGGATGGCTACACCTTC	CAWLSVRDGYTF	TRBJ1-2	once	TRBV30	-
TGTGCCAGCCGGGACGGGGACATGTACAATGAGCAGTTCTTC	CASRDGDMYNEQFF	TRBJ2-1	once	TRBV28	-
TGTGCCAGCAGCCGGGGACAGGGGAGGGCCGGGGAGCTGTTTTTT	CASSRGQGRAGELFF	TRBJ2-2	-	TRBV5-6	TRBD1
TGTGCCAGCAGCTCAGGGGGGCAGCAAGAGACCCAGTACTTC	CASSSGGQQETQYF	TRBJ2-5	-	TRBV7-2	-
TGTACCAGCAGCTTAGATCTGAGCTCACCCCTCCACTTT	CTSSLDLSSPLHF	TRBJ1-6	-	TRBV11-3	-
TGTGCCAGCAGCTTAGCTAGGGCCCAAGAGACCCAGTACTTC	CASSLARAQETQYF	TRBJ2-5	-	TRBV7-2	-
TGTGCCAGCAGCTTACAGGGCGGCAATTCACCCCTCCACTTT	CASSLQGGNSPLHF	TRBJ1-6	-	TRBV7-9	-
TGTGCCAGCAGGGAAGCGGGTTGGTCCTACAATGAGCAGTTCTTC	CASREAGWSYNEQFF	TRBJ2-1	-	TRBV2	-
TGTGCCAGTAGATGGGACAGGTCAGCTAACTATGGCTACACCTTC	CASRWDRSANYGYTF	TRBJ1-2	-	TRBV19	TRBD1
TGTGCCTGGAGTCACAGGGGGCGAGATCAGCCCCAGCATTTT	CAWSHRGRDQPQHF	TRBJ1-5	-	TRBV30	TRBD1
TGTGCCAGCAGCCTTAGGACAGGGGTTAAAGCTGAAGCTTTCTTT	CASSLRTGVKAEAFF	TRBJ1-1	-	TRBV6-5	TRBD1
TGTGCCAGCAGCTTGGAAGGTGTGGGAGCTAACTATGGCTACACCTTC	CASSLEGVGANYGYTF	TRBJ1-2	-	TRBV5-4	-
TGTGCTAGTGGTTTGGTACATGGAGGGAAAGAGACCCAGTACTTC	CASGLVHGGKETQYF	TRBJ2-5	-	TRBV12-5	-
TGTGCCAGCAGCTCCAGGACAGGGTTAAACGAGCAGTACTTC	CASSSRTGLNEQYF	TRBJ2-7	-	TRBV9	TRBD1
TGTGCCGGCTCGGAGGTAGCTAACTATGGCTACACCTTC	CAGSEVANYGYTF	TRBJ1-2	-	TRBV7-9	-
TGTGCCAGCAGGTGGACAGGGGGCAGCTATGGCTACACCTTC	CASRWTGGSYGYTF	TRBJ1-2	-	TRBV5-4	TRBD1
TGTGCCAGCAGTCCTGGCTTCGGCTACACCTTC	CASSPGFGYTF	TRBJ1-2	-	TRBV27	-
TGTGCCAGCAGCGTAGCTGATGGGGTGGGGTGGGATACGCAGTATTTT	CASSVADGVGWDTQYF	TRBJ2-3	-	TRBV9	-
TGTGCCAGCAGCGACCGACAGGGAGGTTCACCCCTCCACTTT	CASSDRQGGSPLHF	TRBJ1-6	-	TRBV9	TRBD1
TGTGCCAGCAGTTTATTCGGGTTAGCTAATGAAAAACTGTTTTTT	CASSLFGLANEKLFF	TRBJ1-4	-	TRBV27	-